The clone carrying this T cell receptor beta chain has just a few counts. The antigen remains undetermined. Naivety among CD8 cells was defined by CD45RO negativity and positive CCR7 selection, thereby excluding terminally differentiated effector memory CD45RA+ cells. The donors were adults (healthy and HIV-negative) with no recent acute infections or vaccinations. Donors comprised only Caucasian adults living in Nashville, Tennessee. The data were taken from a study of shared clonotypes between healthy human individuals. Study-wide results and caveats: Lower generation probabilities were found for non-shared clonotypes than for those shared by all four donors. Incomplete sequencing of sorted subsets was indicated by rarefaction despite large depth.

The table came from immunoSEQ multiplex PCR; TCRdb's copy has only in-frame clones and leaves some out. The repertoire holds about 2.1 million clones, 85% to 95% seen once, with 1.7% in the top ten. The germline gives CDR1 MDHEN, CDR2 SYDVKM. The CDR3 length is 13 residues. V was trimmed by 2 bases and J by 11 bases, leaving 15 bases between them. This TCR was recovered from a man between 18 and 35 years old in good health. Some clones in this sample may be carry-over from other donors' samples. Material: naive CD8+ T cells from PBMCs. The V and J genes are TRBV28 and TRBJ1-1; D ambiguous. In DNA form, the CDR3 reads TGTGCCAGCAGTTTACCCGGACCCCCGGCGGCTTTCTTT. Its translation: CASSLPGPPAAFF.